Reported below is one T cell receptor (beta chain). What antigen it recognizes has not been identified. No much larger clonotype is one base removed from it; base qualities were not supplied. Trimming takes 8 bases from V and 4 bases from J, and the germline ends sit 8 bases apart. CDR1 is given as MNHNS and CDR2 as SASEGT, both from the germline V gene. There are 12 amino acids in the CDR3, from cysteine to phenylalanine inclusive. The entry retains the CDR3 DNA only, 36 bases that are in frame from base 1. The data stem from a study of OX40 agonist ivuxolimab in advanced cancers. Background on the whole study: Ivuxolimab, which targeted the costimulatory receptor OX40 (CD134), was an agonistic, fully human IgG2 monoclonal antibody. Peripheral TCRbeta sequencing aimed to test whether ivuxolimab altered TCR sequence diversity and caused clonal T-cell expansion. Intravenous ivuxolimab was administered to patients every 2 weeks at six dose levels: 0.01, 0.1, 0.3, 1.5, 3 and 10 mg/kg. Among the 52 dose-escalation patients, roughly 20 had hepatocellular carcinoma, roughly 15 melanoma, 9 renal cell carcinoma and 9 head and neck cancer. In the dose-escalation cohort, 65% to 90% of patients were male, and the mean age was approximately 64 years, with a range of roughly 20 to 79. Partial responses occurred in three dose-escalation patients, of whom one had hepatocellular carcinoma and two had cutaneous melanoma. Prior anti-PD-1, anti-PD-L1 or anti-CTLA-4 therapy was permitted, and checkpoint inhibitors had been received by about two fifths of dose-escalation patients. The paper describes the monotherapy dose-escalation part (N ≈ 52 patients) of the phase I trial of ivuxolimab. What the study reported, not specific to this receptor: The antigen specificity of the clonally expanded peripheral T cells was not determined. Low levels of normalized T-cell clonal expansion were also seen in some patients who did not respond. After ivuxolimab, more expanded clones were found on average in CD8+ T cells than in CD4+ T cells. At doses from 0.1 to 3.0 mg/kg, clonal expansion was seen in both CD4+ and CD8+ blood T cells between baseline and week 6. In partial responders in the 0.1-3.0 mg/kg groups, normalized peripheral clonal expansion was found to be among the lowest, especially among CD8+ T cells.

Genomic DNA was extracted from sorted cells for sequencing of the TCRbeta CDR3 region. The immunoSEQ Assay was used to sequence the TCRbeta CDR3 regions. TCRdb's version of the immuneACCESS table is confined to in-frame rearrangements and falls short of the full clone set. An unresolved V gene accounts for under half of the shortfall where checked; the remainder is of unknown origin. Here the sample has about 48,000 clones; around 86% occur a single time. The ten most abundant clones make up 1.9% of the sample. Patients with autoimmune disease history or receiving systemic immunosuppression were excluded from the trial. Peripheral blood for TCR sequencing was collected from all dose cohorts at baseline, on cycle 4 day 1, and on cycle 7 day 1. The samples were drawn from a first-in-human, open-label, multicenter phase I dose-escalation trial of ivuxolimab. Adults with locally advanced or metastatic head and neck squamous cell, hepatocellular, melanoma or renal cell carcinoma were enrolled in the trial. Before TCR sequencing, CD4+ T cells and CD8+ T cells from peripheral blood were sorted into separate populations.

This receptor was obtained from an adult with an advanced solid tumor such as melanoma, head and neck, liver or kidney cancer. The sample was CD4+ or CD8+ T cells sorted from blood, taken in a trial of the OX40 agonist ivuxolimab. The chain is made from TRBV6-1 and TRBJ2-2; a tentative D call is TRBD1 (5 bases match). DNA sequence: TGTGCCAGCGGGGCTCGCACCGGGGAGCTGTTTTTT. Its translation is CASGARTGELFF.